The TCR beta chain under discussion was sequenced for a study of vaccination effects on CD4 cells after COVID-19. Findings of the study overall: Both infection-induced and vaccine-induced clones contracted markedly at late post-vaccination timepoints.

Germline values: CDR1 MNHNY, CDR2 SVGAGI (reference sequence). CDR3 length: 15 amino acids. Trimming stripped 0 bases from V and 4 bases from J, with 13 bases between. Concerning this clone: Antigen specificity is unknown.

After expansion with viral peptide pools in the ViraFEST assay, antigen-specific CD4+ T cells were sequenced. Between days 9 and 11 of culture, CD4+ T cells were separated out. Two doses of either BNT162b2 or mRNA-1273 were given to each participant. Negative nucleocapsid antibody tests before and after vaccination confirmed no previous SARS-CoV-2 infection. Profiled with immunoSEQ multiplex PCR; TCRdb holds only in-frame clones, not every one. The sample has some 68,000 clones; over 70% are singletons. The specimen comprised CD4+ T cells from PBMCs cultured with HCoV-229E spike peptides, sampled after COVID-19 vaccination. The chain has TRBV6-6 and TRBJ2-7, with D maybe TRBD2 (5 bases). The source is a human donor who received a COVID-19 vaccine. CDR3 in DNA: TGTGCCAGCAGTTACTCGACCCGGGGTGCTTACGAGCAGTACGTC. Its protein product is CASSYSTRGAYEQYV.